This T cell receptor (beta chain) was found in a study of response to subunit inactivated influenza vaccine. TCRdb processed the RT-PCR reads anew with MiXCR; each CDR3 protein has one entry. Found here are roughly 500,000 distinct CDR3 sequences, more than 15% of them singletons; the top ten hold less than 4%. Germline V CDR1 and CDR2: DFQATT, SNEGSKA (reference sequence). Trimming left V 6 bases short and J 4 bases short, with 7 bases between. This CDR3 contains 12 residues. The sample holds a few counts of this clonotype. J is TRBJ1-6 and V is TRBV20-1; D unresolved. The sequences come from CD4+ T cells sorted from PBMCs, collected less than 25 months after vaccination. This TCR came from a man between 50 and 75 years old who received an inactivated influenza vaccine. The CDR3 DNA reads TGCAGTGCCATCCAATATAATTCACCCCTCCACTTT. Amino acid sequence: CSAIQYNSPLHF.